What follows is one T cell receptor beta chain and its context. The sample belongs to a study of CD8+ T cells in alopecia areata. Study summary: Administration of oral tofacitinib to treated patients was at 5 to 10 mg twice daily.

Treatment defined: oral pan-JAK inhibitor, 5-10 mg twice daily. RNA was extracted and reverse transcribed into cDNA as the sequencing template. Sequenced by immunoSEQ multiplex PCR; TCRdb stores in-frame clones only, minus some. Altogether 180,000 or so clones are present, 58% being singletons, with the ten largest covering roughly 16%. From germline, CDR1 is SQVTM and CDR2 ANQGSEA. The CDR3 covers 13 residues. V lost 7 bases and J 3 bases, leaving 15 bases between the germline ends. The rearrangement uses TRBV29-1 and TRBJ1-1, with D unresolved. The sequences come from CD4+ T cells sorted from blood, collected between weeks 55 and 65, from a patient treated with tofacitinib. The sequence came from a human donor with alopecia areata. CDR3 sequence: CSAKQQLDTEAFF. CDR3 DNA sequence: TGCAGCGCTAAACAGCAGCTTGACACTGAAGCTTTCTTT.